A single sample gave rise to the 18 T cell receptor beta chains below, sequenced in a study of cytomegalovirus exposure and HLA in healthy donors. The PCR ran on 60 Vbeta and 13 Jbeta primers. TCRdb's copy holds only in-frame clones and misses some; the assay was immunoSEQ multiplex PCR. The sample totals some 52,000 clones. The sequenced material came from PBMCs. The origin of the receptors is a woman aged 55-75 years in good health and CMV-seropositive.

The V and J genes are TRBV9 and TRBJ1-5, with D unclear. The germline V and J ends were trimmed by 0 bases and 0 bases, with 7 bases remaining between them. This CDR3 region has 15 residues. Per the germline V gene, CDR1 is SGDLS and CDR2 is YYNGEE. CDR3 sequence reads: CASSVGQNSNQPQHF. CDR3 coding DNA: TGTGCCAGCAGCGTAGGGCAGAATAGCAATCAGCCCCAGCATTTT.

The genes are TRBV5-1 and TRBJ2-5; tentatively, D is TRBD1 (6 bases). Germline V gene lookup returns CDR1 SGHRS and CDR2 YFSETQ. This CDR3 has 13 amino acids. Trimming took 2 bases from V and 4 from J, leaving 9 bases between them. CDR3 in DNA: TGCGCCAGCAGCTTCGACAGGAGAGAGACCCAGTACTTC. This codes for CASSFDRRETQYF.

The genes are TRBV5-1 and TRBJ1-2, with a possible D match to TRBD1 (6 bases). The germline V gene encodes CDR1 SGHRS and CDR2 YFSETQ. The CDR3 covers 15 residues. Trimming removed 4 bases at V and 0 bases at J, with 13 bases between. CDR3 sequence reads: CASSRSGTTNYGYTF. CDR3 DNA: TGCGCCAGCAGCCGATCAGGGACAACTAACTATGGCTACACCTTC. Full variable domain (outside the CDR3, taken from reference TRBV5-1 and TRBJ1-2): KAGVTQTPRYLIKTRGQQVTLSCSPISGHRSVSWYQQTPGQGLQFLFEYFSETQRNKGNFPGRFSGRQFSNSRSEMNVSTLELGDSALYLCASSRSGTTNYGYTFGSGTRLTVV.

The J gene is TRBJ1-4, the V gene TRBV5-1; D is perhaps TRBD1 (5 bases). CDR1 is SGHRS, CDR2 YFSETQ, per germline. The CDR3 length is 14 residues. Trimming removed 0 bases from V and 5 bases from J, with 8 bases in between. CDR3 amino acids: CASSLARVNEKLFF. In DNA form, the CDR3 reads TGCGCCAGCAGCTTGGCCAGGGTGAATGAAAAACTGTTTTTT.

The chain couples TRBV28 to TRBJ2-3, with 9 bases matching TRBD1. Germline V gene sequence: CDR1 MDHEN, CDR2 SYDVKM. V trimming: 5 bases; J trimming: 4 bases; junction bases outside the gene matches: 10. The CDR3 has 16 amino acids. The CDR3 sequence: CASSPTGGVGPDTQYF. CDR3 DNA sequence: TGTGCCAGCAGTCCTACAGGGGGCGTTGGACCAGATACGCAGTATTTT.

The chain has TRBV5-1 and TRBJ1-4; D unresolved. Germline assignment: CDR1 SGHRS and CDR2 YFSETQ. CDR3 length: 12 residues. Trimming took 0 bases from V and 6 from J, leaving 3 bases between them. The CDR3 DNA reads as TGCGCCAGCAGCTTGGACTATGAAAAACTGTTTTTT. This gives the protein CASSLDYEKLFF.

The V call is TRBV6-4, the J call TRBJ2-1, with D perhaps matching TRBD2 (6 bases). Germline V lookup: CDR1 MRHNA, CDR2 SNTAGT. This CDR3 region has 17 residues. Deletions cut 0 bases from V and 0 bases from J, with 12 bases between. CDR3 DNA: TGTGCCAGCAGTGACTCGACTAGAAAGAGCTCCTACAATGAGCAGTTCTTC. Amino acids: CASSDSTRKSSYNEQFF.

This sequence joins TRBV6-5 and TRBJ1-1; possible D gene TRBD1, 5 bases. V lost 7 bases, J lost 5 bases, and 14 bases lay in between. The CDR3 runs 13 residues. The V gene's germline CDR1 is MNHEY and CDR2 SVGAGI. The CDR3 DNA is TGTGCCAGCACCCTACCGGGGGGGACTGAAGCTTTCTTT. Amino acids: CASTLPGGTEAFF.

This rearrangement joins TRBV7-2 to TRBJ2-2, with TRBD2 identical over 8 bases. Germline V lookup: CDR1 SGHTA, CDR2 FQGNSA. V was clipped by 2 bases and J by 2 bases; unmatched bases: 7. The CDR3 length is 17 residues. As DNA, the CDR3 is TGTGCCAGCAGCTTATGGAATAGCGGGGATAACACCGGGGAGCTGTTTTTT. This encodes CASSLWNSGDNTGELFF.

The J gene is TRBJ1-1, the V gene TRBV10-3, with 7 bases lining up with TRBD1. V gave up 3 bases and J gave up 1 base; unmatched junction bases: 5. The CDR3 has 15 residues. The germline V gene encodes CDR1 ENHRY and CDR2 SYGVKD. For the CDR3, the DNA is TGTGCCATCAGTGACGCGGGACAGTCGAACACTGAAGCTTTCTTT. It specifies CAISDAGQSNTEAFF.

The rearrangement joins TRBV5-6 to TRBJ1-6, with 8 bases aligning to TRBD1. Germline-derived CDR1 and CDR2 are SGHDT and YYEEEE. This CDR3 has 16 amino acids. V trimming: 3 bases; J trimming: 0 bases; junction bases outside the gene matches: 2. CDR3 in amino acids: CASSWTGSSYNSPLHF. The CDR3 DNA reads as TGTGCCAGCAGCTGGACAGGGAGCTCCTATAATTCACCCCTCCACTTT.

This chain joins TRBV25-1 and TRBJ2-3, with 9 nucleotides matching TRBD2. The CDR3 is 13 residues long. Germline CDR1 is MGHDK and CDR2 is SYGVNS. Losses at the gene ends were 7 bases for V and 11 bases for J; bases not matched to a gene: 10. The CDR3, as DNA: TGTGCCAGCAAACGGGGTAGCGGGGGAAAGCAGTATTTT. It codes for CASKRGSGGKQYF.

V usage is TRBV9 and J usage is TRBJ2-7; 12 bases map to TRBD2. Trimming cost V 0 bases and J 5 bases; bases outside gene matches: 3. This CDR3 is 15 amino acids long. CDR1 is SGDLS, CDR2 YYNGEE, per germline. The CDR3, as DNA: TGTGCCAGCAGCGTAGGGACTAGCGGGGCCAACGAGCAGTACTTC. Translation: CASSVGTSGANEQYF.

The genes are TRBV7-6 and TRBJ1-1; D unresolved. Between the trimmed V and J ends, which lost 1 base and 1 base, there was a span of 10 bases. The CDR3 is 15 residues long. Germline V gives CDR1 SGHVS, CDR2 FNYEAQ. The chain's CDR3 is CASSLGSRANTEAFF. Written as DNA, the CDR3 is TGTGCCAGCAGCTTAGGGTCCCGCGCGAACACTGAAGCTTTCTTT.

The gene calls are TRBV7-9 and TRBJ2-3; 7 nucleotides match TRBD1. J was trimmed by 2 bases and V by 3 bases; bases with no gene match: 8. The CDR3 spans 16 residues. Germline V gives CDR1 SEHNR, CDR2 FQNEAQ (reference sequence). CDR3 sequence reads: CASSLRGGDPTDTQYF. The CDR3 DNA is TGTGCCAGCAGCTTGAGAGGGGGCGATCCCACAGATACGCAGTATTTT.

The rearrangement uses TRBV11-3 and TRBJ2-7; TRBD2 is a possible D gene (6 bases). V lost 2 bases and J 7 bases, leaving 15 bases between the germline ends. The CDR3 is 14 amino acids. Germline assignment: CDR1 SGHNT and CDR2 YENEEA. CDR3 residues: CASSLSTEGREQYF. DNA for the CDR3: TGTGCCAGCAGCTTATCAACGGAGGGGCGGGAGCAGTACTTC.

The J gene is TRBJ2-7, the V gene TRBV20-1, with 8 bases identical to TRBD2. Germline V gene data show CDR1 as DFQATT and CDR2 as SNEGSKA (reference sequence). With 4 bases clipped from V and 5 bases from J, the junction kept 1 base outside the gene matches. The CDR3 consists of 11 residues. CDR3 region: CSATGLDEQYF. The DNA of the CDR3 is TGCAGTGCTACGGGACTAGACGAGCAGTACTTC.

This chain uses TRBV20-1 with TRBJ2-1, with D hard to call. The CDR3 contains 10 residues. Trimming took 4 bases from V and 5 from J, leaving 3 bases between them. Germline V gene lookup returns CDR1 DFQATT and CDR2 SNEGSKA (reference sequence). The CDR3 DNA is TGCAGTGCTACCGACAATGAGCAGTTCTTC. It encodes CSATDNEQFF.